These T cell receptor beta chains were read from a single sample in a study of OX40 agonist ivuxolimab in advanced cancers. Assay: immunoSEQ multiplex PCR; the TCRdb copy retains only in-frame clones and omits some. The repertoire holds roughly 38,000 clones, with more than 80% as singletons. The specimen comprised CD4+ or CD8+ T cells sorted from blood, sampled in a trial of the OX40 agonist ivuxolimab. These receptors came from an adult with an advanced solid tumor such as melanoma, head and neck, liver or kidney cancer. CDR3s include the opening cysteine and the closing phenylalanine or tryptophan. The D gene is left open where the match is weak. Rows may omit the clone size; those that give it use once, few, many or a size class.

D gene,clone size,V gene,J gene,CDR3 DNA,CDR3 protein
NA,NA,TRBV4-3,TRBJ2-3,TGCGCCAGCAGCCAAGACTATCGAAATACGCAGTATTTT,CASSQDYRNTQYF
NA,once,TRBV11-3,TRBJ1-1,TGTGCCAGCAGCGTGGGACACTCGAACACTGAAGCTTTCTTT,CASSVGHSNTEAFF
NA,NA,TRBV25-1,TRBJ1-5,TGTGCCAGCAGTGAATATGGGGGTTCCGATCAGCCCCAGCATTTT,CASSEYGGSDQPQHF
NA,NA,TRBV7-8,TRBJ2-6,TGTGCCAGCAGCACTCCAAGTGGGGCCAACGTCCTGACTTTC,CASSTPSGANVLTF
NA,once,TRBV25-1,TRBJ1-3,TGTGCCAGCAGTACTGGACAGTTTTCAACTGGAAACACCATATATTTT,CASSTGQFSTGNTIYF
NA,few,TRBV2,TRBJ1-1,TGTGCCAGCAGTGAACCGGAGGCTGAAGCTTTCTTT,CASSEPEAEAFF
TRBD1,NA,TRBV10-3,TRBJ1-6,TGTGCCATCAGTGAAAGAGGGGGCGGAAATTCACCCCTCCACTTT,CAISERGGGNSPLHF
NA,NA,TRBV7-9,TRBJ2-3,TGTGCCAGCAGCCCAGGGGCGTCTACCACAGATACGCAGTATTTT,CASSPGASTTDTQYF
NA,NA,TRBV7-2,TRBJ1-1,TGTGCCAGCAGCTTAGTAGCAGCGAACACTGAAGCTTTCTTT,CASSLVAANTEAFF
TRBD1,NA,TRBV9,TRBJ1-6,TGTGCCAGCAGCGCCAGGACAGGGGATAACTCACCCCTCCACTTT,CASSARTGDNSPLHF
TRBD1,NA,TRBV5-4,TRBJ2-7,TGTGCCAGCAGCTTTCCCGGGACAGGCGGTCGCGAGCAGTACTTC,CASSFPGTGGREQYF
TRBD2,once,TRBV6-5,TRBJ2-7,TGTGCCAGCAGGATTAATGCAGCGGGATCCTACGAGCAGTACTTC,CASRINAAGSYEQYF
TRBD1,NA,TRBV6-6,TRBJ2-5,TGTGCCAGCACCACCACGACAGGGGGGCAAGAGACCCAGTACTTC,CASTTTTGGQETQYF
NA,NA,TRBV4-3,TRBJ1-4,TGCGCCAGCAGCCAAGATCGCCTGGGGGACGAAAAACTGTTTTTT,CASSQDRLGDEKLFF
NA,NA,TRBV4-1,TRBJ1-6,TGCGCCAGCAGCCAAGGCGGGAGGGGGGGTGAATCACCCCTCCACTTT,CASSQGGRGGESPLHF
NA,once,TRBV2,TRBJ1-3,TGTGCCAGCAGCCGTAGACAGTACGCTGGAAACACCATATATTTT,CASSRRQYAGNTIYF
NA,few,TRBV19,TRBJ2-2,TGTGCCAGTAGTATAGCCTCTAACACCGGGGAGCTGTTTTTT,CASSIASNTGELFF
TRBD1,NA,TRBV7-9,TRBJ1-4,TGTGCCAGCAGCTTGGGACAGGGTCGAGGCGCAACTAATGAAAAACTGTTTTTT,CASSLGQGRGATNEKLFF
TRBD2,once,TRBV6-4,TRBJ2-5,TGTGCCAGCAGTGAAAGCGGGGGTCGGGAGACCCAGTACTTC,CASSESGGRETQYF
NA,NA,TRBV9,TRBJ2-3,TGTGCCAGCAGCGTACAGCAGGTACCCACAGATACGCAGTATTTT,CASSVQQVPTDTQYF
NA,NA,TRBV4-3,TRBJ2-3,TGCGCCAGCAGCCAAGATTGGGGGACTCCCGAGGGAGATACGCAGTATTTT,CASSQDWGTPEGDTQYF
TRBD1,NA,TRBV30,TRBJ1-1,TGTGCCTGGAGTGTAGCATCCTCAGGGGGGGAGACTGAAGCTTTCTTT,CAWSVASSGGETEAFF
TRBD1,NA,TRBV11-2,TRBJ2-2,TGTGCCAGCAGCTTTTCCGGGACAGGGACCGGGGAGCTGTTTTTT,CASSFSGTGTGELFF
NA,NA,TRBV7-9,TRBJ2-1,TGTGCCAGCAGCTTGCCCCCCAGACACAATGAGCAGTTCTTC,CASSLPPRHNEQFF
NA,once,TRBV2,TRBJ2-5,TGTGCCAGCAGTATTGACGGGGTGGGAGAGACCCAGTACTTC,CASSIDGVGETQYF
NA,few,TRBV2,TRBJ1-1,TGTGCCAGCAGTGAAGGAGTGAAAGCTTTCTTT,CASSEGVKAFF